The 22 T cell receptor beta chains given below trace back to one sample, sequenced in a study of cytomegalovirus exposure and HLA in healthy donors. Amplification used 60 Vbeta primers and 13 Jbeta primers. Method: immunoSEQ multiplex PCR; TCRdb's copy keeps in-frame clones and lacks some. The sample includes about 89,000 clones, approximately 80% of them seen just once. Specimen: PBMCs. Receptors originate from a man aged 25 to 40 in good health and CMV-seronegative.

The chain has TRBV29-1 and TRBJ2-1; 10 bases line up with TRBD2. Unmatched junction bases numbered 3, after V lost 5 bases and J lost 5 bases. Germline values: CDR1 SQVTM, CDR2 ANQGSEA. The CDR3 runs 13 residues. The CDR3 reads CSVFSGGNNEQFF. CDR3 coding DNA: TGCAGCGTTTTTAGCGGGGGGAACAATGAGCAGTTCTTC.

The chain uses TRBV6-4 and TRBJ2-3; 12 bases fit TRBD1. Germline CDR1 is MRHNA and CDR2 is SNTAGT. CDR3 length equals 15 residues. The V gene end was trimmed by 2 bases and the J gene end by 4 bases; junction bases not matched to a gene: 1. The DNA of the CDR3 is TGTGCCAGCAGTGACGGGACAGGGGGCGCAGATACGCAGTATTTT. Protein sequence: CASSDGTGGADTQYF.

The rearrangement joins TRBV27 to TRBJ2-2; D may be TRBD1 (6 bases). V lost 3 bases to trimming and J lost 4 bases, with 18 bases between them. The germline V gene has CDR1 MNHEY and CDR2 SMNVEV (reference sequence). The CDR3 covers 17 residues. The DNA of the CDR3 is TGTGCCAGCAGTTTTTCCCCTTCAGGGGCCGGCACCGGGGAGCTGTTTTTT. Its translation: CASSFSPSGAGTGELFF.

The chain has TRBV19 and TRBJ1-6; 7 bases are shared with TRBD1. Germline lookup yields CDR1 LNHDA and CDR2 SQIVND (reference sequence). The CDR3 length is 12 residues. Losses at the gene ends were 5 bases for V and 15 bases for J; bases not matched to a gene: 7. CDR3 nucleotide sequence: TGTGCCAGTAGTGTTGGACAGGAGGACCTCCACTTT. The encoded protein is CASSVGQEDLHF.

CDR3 in amino acids: CASSLAPSGGGETQYF. The CDR3 DNA is TGCGCCAGCAGCTTGGCCCCTAGCGGGGGAGGAGAGACCCAGTACTTC. The rearrangement uses TRBV5-1 and TRBJ2-5; TRBD2 aligns across 10 bases. Germline V CDR1 and CDR2: SGHRS, YFSETQ. This CDR3 has 16 amino acids. The junction had 6 bases not matched to a gene; V was cut back by 0 bases and J by 4 bases.

The chain has TRBV5-1 and TRBJ2-1; 8 positions agree with TRBD1. CDR3 length equals 14 residues. After removal of 4 bases from V and 4 bases from J, the junction contained 4 bases not matched to a gene. In germline, CDR1 is SGHRS, CDR2 YFSETQ. The CDR3 nucleotides are TGCGCCAGCAGCAAGGGACAGGCTTACAATGAGCAGTTCTTC. Its protein product is CASSKGQAYNEQFF.

This clone was seen only once. The chain has TRBV19 and TRBJ2-1; D may be TRBD1 (5 bases). Trimming shortened V by 0 bases and J by 2 bases, and 14 bases separated the two germline ends. The CDR3 runs to 17 residues. Germline V gives CDR1 LNHDA, CDR2 SQIVND (reference sequence). CDR3 amino acids: CASSIDLGQGPYNEQFF. Here the CDR3 DNA reads TGTGCCAGTAGTATAGATCTAGGGCAGGGTCCCTACAATGAGCAGTTCTTC.

The chain uses TRBV27 and TRBJ2-7; 9 bases line up with TRBD1. The CDR3 is 14 residues long. Per germline, CDR1 MNHEY and CDR2 SMNVEV (reference sequence). J gave up 9 bases and V 3 bases, and 9 bases lay outside the gene matches. CDR3 sequence reads: CASSFGSGQGMQYF. The CDR3 nucleotides are TGTGCCAGCAGTTTTGGGTCCGGACAGGGGATGCAGTACTTC.

The J gene is TRBJ1-2, the V gene TRBV18; the D is unclear. V lost 2 bases, J lost 3 bases, and 10 bases lay in between. The CDR3 is 14 residues long. Germline V gene sequence: CDR1 KGHSH, CDR2 LQKENI. CDR3 DNA sequence: TGTGCCAGCTCACCAGCGGCTCTGGACTATGGCTACACCTTC. As protein: CASSPAALDYGYTF.

The chain combines TRBV13 with TRBJ1-1; TRBD1 is a possible D gene (6 bases). CDR3 length: 12 amino acids. V shed 5 bases and J shed 11 bases, with 15 bases lying between them. Germline CDR1 and CDR2: PRHDT and FYEKMQ (reference sequence). In DNA form, the CDR3 reads TGTGCCAGCAGCGCCCGGGACACTGGGGCTTTCTTT. This encodes CASSARDTGAFF.

The chain recombines TRBV19 with TRBJ2-6; possible D gene TRBD1, 6 bases. V dropped 4 bases and J dropped 0 bases, with 13 bases sitting between them. CDR3 size: 17 residues. Germline V gene lookup returns CDR1 LNHDA and CDR2 SQIVND (reference sequence). The CDR3 here is CASSTHRVSSGANVLTF. In DNA form, the CDR3 reads TGTGCCAGTAGTACCCACAGGGTCAGCTCTGGGGCCAACGTCCTGACTTTC.

V gene TRBV28 combines with J gene TRBJ1-1; possible D gene TRBD1, 6 bases. The CDR3 is 16 residues long. Trimming removed 3 bases from V and 1 base from J, with 15 bases in between. CDR1 is MDHEN, CDR2 SYDVKM, per germline. CDR3 in DNA: TGTGCCAGCAGTTTTCTATCCAGGGGCACGAACACTGAAGCTTTCTTT. It yields the protein CASSFLSRGTNTEAFF.

The chain uses TRBV9 and TRBJ1-3, with D maybe TRBD1 (5 bases). Germline loops: CDR1 SGDLS, CDR2 YYNGEE. Trimming left V 0 bases short and J 4 bases short, with 11 bases between. CDR3 length equals 15 residues. CDR3 amino acids: CASSVAARAGNTIYF. In nucleotides, the CDR3 is TGTGCCAGCAGCGTAGCTGCCAGGGCCGGAAACACCATATATTTT.

V is TRBV7-9 and J is TRBJ2-6; D possibly corresponds to TRBD1 (6 bases). This CDR3 is 19 amino acids long. Germline loops: CDR1 SEHNR, CDR2 FQNEAQ (reference sequence). V dropped 6 bases and J dropped 0 bases, with 21 bases sitting between them. DNA for the CDR3: TGTGCCAGCAGTCAAAAAACTCAACAGGGCCCCTCTGGGGCCAACGTCCTGACTTTC. It specifies CASSQKTQQGPSGANVLTF.

V usage is TRBV14 and J usage is TRBJ1-6; 11 positions match TRBD1. V shed 7 bases and J 9 bases; nucleotides not matched to a gene: 5. Germline V gene sequence: CDR1 SGHDN, CDR2 FVKESK. This CDR3 has 14 amino acids. The DNA for the CDR3 is TGTGCCAGCATGGACAGGGGGCAGGGTTCACCCCTCCACTTT. Translated, it gives CASMDRGQGSPLHF.

The chain has TRBV25-1 and TRBJ1-5, with 8 positions matching TRBD1. The germline V gene encodes CDR1 MGHDK and CDR2 SYGVNS. The CDR3 is 16 residues long. Trimming removed 1 base from V and 3 bases from J; junction bases left unmatched: 5. In DNA, the CDR3 is TGTGCCAGCAGTGAATCAGGACAGGGTTACAATCAGCCCCAGCATTTT. This codes for CASSESGQGYNQPQHF.

The chain employs TRBV19 and TRBJ2-5, with D maybe TRBD1 (6 bases). Trimming took off 2 bases at V and 4 bases at J, with 8 bases between the two ends. This CDR3 region has 13 residues. Germline V gene lookup returns CDR1 LNHDA and CDR2 SQIVND (reference sequence). CDR3 region: CASSIRGGETQYF. The CDR3, as DNA: TGTGCCAGTAGTATAAGAGGGGGAGAGACCCAGTACTTC. The full variable domain, with the rest looked up from reference TRBV19 and TRBJ2-5, is DGGITQSPKYLFRKEGQNVTLSCEQNLNHDAMYWYRQDPGQGLRLIYYSQIVNDFQKGDIAEGYSVSREKKESFPLTVTSAQKNPTAFYLCASSIRGGETQYFGPGTRLLVL.

This chain connects TRBV9 to TRBJ1-6; 9 bases map to TRBD1. V lost 3 bases to trimming and J lost 7 bases; unmatched junction nucleotides: 2. Germline V gene data show CDR1 as SGDLS and CDR2 as YYNGEE. The CDR3 loop spans 14 amino acids. This CDR3 reads CASSATGGNSPLHF. The DNA for the CDR3 is TGTGCCAGCAGCGCGACAGGGGGAAATTCACCCCTCCACTTT. The complete variable domain, with remaining parts taken from reference TRBV9 and TRBJ1-6, reads DSGVTQTPKHLITATGQRVTLRCSPRSGDLSVYWYQQSLDQGLQFLIQYYNGEERAKGNILERFSAQQFPDLHSELNLSSLELGDSALYFCASSATGGNSPLHFGNGTRLTVT.

The chain links TRBV27 to TRBJ2-7, with 8 bases fitting TRBD1. The germline CDR1 and CDR2 sequences are MNHEY and SMNVEV (reference sequence). With 7 bases clipped from V and 4 bases from J, the junction kept 12 bases outside the gene matches. This CDR3 region has 15 residues. This CDR3 is CASKQQGTGGYEQYF. For the CDR3, the DNA is TGTGCCAGCAAACAACAGGGGACAGGCGGGTACGAGCAGTACTTC.

The rearrangement links TRBV10-2 to TRBJ1-2; 9 nucleotides agree with TRBD1. Germline V gives CDR1 WSHSY, CDR2 SAAADI. This CDR3 spans 13 amino acids. J gave up 6 bases and V 3 bases, and 2 bases lay outside the gene matches. The chain's CDR3 is CASSDWTGDGYTF. The CDR3 DNA sequence: TGCGCCAGCAGTGATTGGACAGGGGATGGCTACACCTTC.

This rearrangement joins TRBV2 to TRBJ1-2; 10 bases fit TRBD1. This CDR3 is built from 14 residues. The germline CDR1 and CDR2 sequences are SNHLY and FYNNEI. V was pared by 8 bases and J by 3 bases, with 6 bases of the junction left unmatched. In DNA form, the CDR3 reads TGTGCCAGCGGCGGGACAGGGGAACACTATGGCTACACCTTC. This gives the protein CASGGTGEHYGYTF.

This clone was seen once. This rearrangement joins TRBV6-5 to TRBJ2-1, with D perhaps TRBD1 (6 bases). CDR3 length: 13 residues. The ends were cut back, 7 bases at V and 4 bases at J, with 11 bases in the middle. CDR1 is MNHEY, CDR2 SVGAGI, per germline. For the CDR3, the DNA is TGTGCCAGCACCATGAGGGGGTACAATGAGCAGTTCTTC. It encodes CASTMRGYNEQFF.